This T cell receptor (beta chain) is from a study of T cells in Graves' hyperthyroidism and ophthalmopathy. Study-level results: Within blood appeared most thyroid clonotypes that had expanded above 0.001.

Researchers amplified the TCR beta CDR3 regions from RNA transcripts. The HTBI primer set was used in a first-round RT-PCR of the TCR CDR3. TCRdb processed the multiplex PCR reads anew with MiXCR; each CDR3 protein has one entry. The sample yields approximately 400,000 distinct CDR3 sequences, more than 13% seen once. As to this clonotype: Its antigen is not identified.

CDR1 and CDR2 (germline): MNHNS, SASEGT. J lost 1 base, V lost 6 bases, and 7 bases had no gene match. The CDR3 spans 18 residues. The V and J genes are TRBV6-1 and TRBJ2-2; 14 positions agree with TRBD2. This clonotype was obtained from a man aged 45-65 years with Graves' ophthalmopathy. Sequences were obtained from blood. In DNA, the CDR3 is TGTGCCAGCAGGCCCCTGACTAGCGGGGGGGGGAACACCGGGGAGCTGTTTTTT. Amino acids: CASRPLTSGGGNTGELFF.